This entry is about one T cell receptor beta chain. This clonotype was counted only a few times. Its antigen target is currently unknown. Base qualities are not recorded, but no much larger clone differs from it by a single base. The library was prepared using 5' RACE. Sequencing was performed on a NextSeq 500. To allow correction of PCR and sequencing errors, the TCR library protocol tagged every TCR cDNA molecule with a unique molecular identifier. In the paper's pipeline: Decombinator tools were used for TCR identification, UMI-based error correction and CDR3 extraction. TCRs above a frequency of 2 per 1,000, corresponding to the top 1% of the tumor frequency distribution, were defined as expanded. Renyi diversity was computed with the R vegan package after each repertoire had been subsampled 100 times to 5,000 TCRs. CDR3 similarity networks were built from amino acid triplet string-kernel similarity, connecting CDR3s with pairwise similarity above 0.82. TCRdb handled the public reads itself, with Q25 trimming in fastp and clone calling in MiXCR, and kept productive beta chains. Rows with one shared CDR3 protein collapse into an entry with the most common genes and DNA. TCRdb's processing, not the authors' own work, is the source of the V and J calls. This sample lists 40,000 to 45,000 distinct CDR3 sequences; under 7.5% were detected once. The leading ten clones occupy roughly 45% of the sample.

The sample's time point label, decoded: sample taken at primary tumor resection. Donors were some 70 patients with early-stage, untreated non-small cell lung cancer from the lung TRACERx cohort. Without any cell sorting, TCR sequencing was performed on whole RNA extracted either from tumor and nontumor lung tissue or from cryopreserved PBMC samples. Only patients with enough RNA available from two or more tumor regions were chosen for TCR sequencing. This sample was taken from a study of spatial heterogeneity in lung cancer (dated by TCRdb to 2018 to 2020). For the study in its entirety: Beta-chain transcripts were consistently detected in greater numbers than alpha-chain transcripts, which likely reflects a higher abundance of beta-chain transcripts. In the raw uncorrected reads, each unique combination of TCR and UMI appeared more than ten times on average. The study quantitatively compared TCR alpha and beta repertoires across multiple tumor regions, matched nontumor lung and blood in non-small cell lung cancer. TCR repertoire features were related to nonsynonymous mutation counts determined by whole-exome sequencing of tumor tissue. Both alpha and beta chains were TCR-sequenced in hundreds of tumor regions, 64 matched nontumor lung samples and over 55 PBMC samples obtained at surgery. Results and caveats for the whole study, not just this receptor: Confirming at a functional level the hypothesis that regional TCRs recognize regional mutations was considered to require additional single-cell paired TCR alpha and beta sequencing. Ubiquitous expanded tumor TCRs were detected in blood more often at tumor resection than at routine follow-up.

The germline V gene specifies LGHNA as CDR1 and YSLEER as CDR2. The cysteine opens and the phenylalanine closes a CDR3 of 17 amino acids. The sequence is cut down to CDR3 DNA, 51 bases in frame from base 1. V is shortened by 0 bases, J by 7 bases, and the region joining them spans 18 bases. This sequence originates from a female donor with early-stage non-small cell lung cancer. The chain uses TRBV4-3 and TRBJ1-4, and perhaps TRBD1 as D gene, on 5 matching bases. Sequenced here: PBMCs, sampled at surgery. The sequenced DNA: TGCGCCAGCAGCCAAGACGGCCGCGGGGGATCGTCTGAAAAACTGTTTTTT. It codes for CASSQDGRGGSSEKLFF.